This entry concerns a single TCR beta chain. What it recognizes is unknown. This record comes from a study of T cells in localized non-small cell lung cancer. Findings of the study overall: Of the tissues analyzed, uninvolved adjacent lung showed maximal T cell clonality, greater than tumor.

The method was immunoSEQ multiplex PCR; TCRdb's version includes in-frame clones alone and lacks a portion of them. The sample includes about 35,000 clones, about 90% seen only once; the top ten take over 2%. The ends were cut back, 5 bases at V and 5 bases at J, with 10 bases in the middle. CDR1 is SGHKS, CDR2 YYEKEE, per germline (reference sequence). The CDR3 loop spans 13 amino acids. This rearrangement joins TRBV5-5 to TRBJ1-4, with D possibly matching TRBD1 (5 bases). The material sequenced was peripheral blood, taken before any cancer treatment. The clonotype comes from a female donor aged 60 or older with stage I lung adenocarcinoma. The CDR3 region is CASRTGPNEKLFF. In nucleotides, the CDR3 is TGTGCCAGCAGGACGGGGCCGAATGAAAAACTGTTTTTT.